This T cell receptor (beta chain) was found in a study of T cells in Graves' hyperthyroidism and ophthalmopathy. Regarding the study as a whole: Ophthalmopathy, as predicted by the model, came a median approximately 6.5 months after the prediction. Most clonotypes that expanded in the thyroid above 0.001 also showed up in blood.

The V gene's germline CDR1 is MNHEY and CDR2 SVGAGI. V trimming: 0 bases; J trimming: 6 bases; junction bases outside the gene matches: 11. The CDR3 spans 18 residues. RNA transcripts served as the template for amplifying TCR beta CDR3 regions. In the first-round RT-PCR of the TCR CDR3, the HTBI primer set was used. TCRdb re-analysed the multiplex PCR reads in MiXCR, keeping a single row per CDR3 protein. The data show approximately 590,000 distinct CDR3 sequences, 15% to 19% seen once. This clonotype has just a few counts. Its target is not known. The specimen was blood. The clonotype originates from a young woman with Graves' hyperthyroidism. V gene TRBV6-5 combines with J gene TRBJ2-1; 10 positions agree with TRBD2. The CDR3: CASSYSRPLAGAPNEQFF. The CDR3 DNA reads as TGTGCCAGCAGTTACTCGAGACCGCTAGCGGGAGCCCCCAATGAGCAGTTCTTC.